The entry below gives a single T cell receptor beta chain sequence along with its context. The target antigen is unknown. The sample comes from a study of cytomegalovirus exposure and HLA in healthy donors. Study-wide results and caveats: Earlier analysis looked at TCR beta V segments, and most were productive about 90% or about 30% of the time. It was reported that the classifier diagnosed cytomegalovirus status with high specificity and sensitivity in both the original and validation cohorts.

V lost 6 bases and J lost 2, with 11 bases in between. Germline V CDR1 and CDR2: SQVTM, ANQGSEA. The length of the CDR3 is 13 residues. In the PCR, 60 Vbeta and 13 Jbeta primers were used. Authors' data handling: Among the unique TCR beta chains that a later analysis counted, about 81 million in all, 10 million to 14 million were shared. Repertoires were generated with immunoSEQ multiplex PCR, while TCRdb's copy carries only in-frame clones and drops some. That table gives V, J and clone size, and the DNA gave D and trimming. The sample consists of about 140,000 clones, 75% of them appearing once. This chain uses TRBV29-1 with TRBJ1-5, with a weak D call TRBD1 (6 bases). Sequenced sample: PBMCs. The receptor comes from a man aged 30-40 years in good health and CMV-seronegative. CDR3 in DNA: TGCAGCGTAAGGGGGGGTGGCAATCAGCCCCAGCATTTT. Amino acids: CSVRGGGNQPQHF.